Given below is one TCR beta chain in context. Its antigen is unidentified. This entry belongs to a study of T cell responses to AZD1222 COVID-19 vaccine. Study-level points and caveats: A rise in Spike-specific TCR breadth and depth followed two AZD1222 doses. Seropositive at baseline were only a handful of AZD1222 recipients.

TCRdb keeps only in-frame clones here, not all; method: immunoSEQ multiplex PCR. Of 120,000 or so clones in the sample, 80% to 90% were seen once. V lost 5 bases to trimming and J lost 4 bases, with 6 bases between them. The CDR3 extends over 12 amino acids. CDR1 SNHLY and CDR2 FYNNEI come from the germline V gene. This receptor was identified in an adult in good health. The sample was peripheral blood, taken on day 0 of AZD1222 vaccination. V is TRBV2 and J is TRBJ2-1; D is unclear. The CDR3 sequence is CASSYHYNEQFF. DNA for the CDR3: TGTGCCAGCAGTTATCATTACAATGAGCAGTTCTTC.